This TCR beta chain was observed in a study of blood T cells in healthy people across ages. The CDR3 runs 17 residues. From germline, CDR1 is MGHRA and CDR2 YSYEKL. V lost 0 bases and J 0 bases, leaving 12 bases between the germline ends. A second PCR, run for 7 to 11 cycles, used a sample-barcoded 5' primer plus a J-beta primer mix. In TCRdb, the 5' RACE reads were re-called with MiXCR into one record per CDR3 protein. Here the sample spans more than 900,000 distinct CDR3 sequences, roughly 28% being singletons. Study-level points and caveats: Estimates drawn from one million T cells were deemed to understate diversity.

With regard to this clonotype: Antigen specificity is unknown.

The sample was also reused in another study, on T cells of mothers and their children.

This TCR derives from a woman aged 40 to 55 in good health. This sequence joins TRBV4-1 and TRBJ1-5; weak D call: TRBD1 (6 bases). The sample was blood. The CDR3 protein is CASSQDEGVYSNQPQHF. CDR3 in DNA: TGCGCCAGCAGCCAAGACGAGGGGGTCTATAGCAATCAGCCCCAGCATTTT.